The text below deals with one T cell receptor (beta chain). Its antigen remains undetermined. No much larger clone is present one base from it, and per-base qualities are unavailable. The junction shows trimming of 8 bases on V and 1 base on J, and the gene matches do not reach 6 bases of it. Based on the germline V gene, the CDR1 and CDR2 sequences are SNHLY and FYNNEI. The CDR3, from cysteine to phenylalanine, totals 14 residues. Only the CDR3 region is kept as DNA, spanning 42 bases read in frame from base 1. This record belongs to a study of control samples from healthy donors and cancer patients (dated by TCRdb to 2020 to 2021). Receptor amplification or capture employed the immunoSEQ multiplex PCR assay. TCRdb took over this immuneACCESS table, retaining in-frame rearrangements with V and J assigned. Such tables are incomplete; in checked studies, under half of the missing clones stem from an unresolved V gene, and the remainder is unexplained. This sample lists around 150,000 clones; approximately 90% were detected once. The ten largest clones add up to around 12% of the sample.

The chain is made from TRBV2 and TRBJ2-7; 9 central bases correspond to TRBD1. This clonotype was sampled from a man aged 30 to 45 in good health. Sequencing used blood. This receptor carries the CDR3 CASRGTGLSYEQYF. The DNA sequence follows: TGTGCCAGCCGAGGGACAGGGCTTTCCTACGAGCAGTACTTC. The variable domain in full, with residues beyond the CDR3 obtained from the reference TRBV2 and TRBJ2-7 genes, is EPEVTQTPSHQVTQMGQEVILRCVPISNHLYFYWYRQILGQKVEFLVSFYNNEISEKSEIFDDQFSVERPDGSNFTLKIRSTKLEDSAMYFCASRGTGLSYEQYFGPGTRLTVT.